This T cell receptor (beta chain) derives from a study of tumor-infiltrating lymphocytes in oesophageal squamous cell carcinoma. In TCRdb, the PCR reads were re-called with MiXCR into one record per CDR3 protein. There are 9,500 to 15,000 distinct CDR3 sequences in the sample; about 55% occur only once, and about 34% lies in the top ten. Trimming cost V 11 bases and J 0 bases, with 10 bases left between them. Per germline, CDR1 SGHAT and CDR2 FQNNGV. This CDR3 has 13 amino acids. There are a few counts of this clonotype. Sequencing input: esophageal tumor tissue. This clonotype was sampled from a female donor with esophageal squamous cell carcinoma. The chain recombines TRBV11-2 with TRBJ2-2; D might be TRBD1 (6 bases). CDR3 in DNA: TGTGCCTGCCGGGACACGAACACCGGGGAGCTGTTTTTT. Protein product: CACRDTNTGELFF.